The source of this T cell receptor (beta chain) is a study of blood T cell repertoires in COVID-19. Method: immunoSEQ multiplex PCR; TCRdb's copy keeps in-frame clones and lacks some. The table includes roughly 450,000 clones, around 91% detected once. The CDR3 is 13 amino acids. The germline V gene encodes CDR1 LGHDT and CDR2 YNNKEL (reference sequence). V was clipped by 10 bases and J by 7 bases, with 16 bases between them. Enrolled through a virtual design, the participants were between roughly 18 and 90 years of age and came from about two dozen US areas. This sequence was found in a young man who had recovered from COVID-19. Sequencing was carried out using PBMCs or T cells enriched from blood (not recorded which). This chain links TRBV3-1 (or the pseudogene TRBV3-2) with TRBJ2-2, with D maybe TRBD2 (5 bases). The CDR3 nucleotides read TGTGCCACCTCCCCCGGGGTCCACGGGGAGCTGTTTTTT. Its translation is CATSPGVHGELFF.